This TCR beta chain is drawn from a study of shared clonotypes between healthy human individuals. The study enrolled healthy HIV-negative adults without recent acute infections or vaccinations as donors. In unsorted samples, genomic DNA was obtained using 90 million or so PBMCs. Germline V gene lookup returns CDR1 SEHNR and CDR2 FQNEAQ (reference sequence). The J segment lost 6 bases and the V segment lost 5 bases, leaving 4 bases of the junction unmatched. The CDR3 runs to 13 residues. Deep-level settings were used for running the assay. Over several immunoSEQ plates, each subset's genomic DNA was distributed in even portions. Assay used: immunoSEQ multiplex PCR; TCRdb lists only in-frame clones, some missing. The sample lists about 560,000 clones, around three quarters occurring once.

The receptor was derived from a woman aged 40 to 50 in good health. Some clones in this sample may be carry-over from other donors' samples. The sequenced sample consisted of PBMCs. The V gene is TRBV7-9, the J gene TRBJ2-4, with TRBD1 matching over 7 bases. The CDR3 sequence: CASSHWDRNIQYF. CDR3 bases: TGTGCCAGCAGCCACTGGGACAGAAACATTCAGTACTTC.